The clone carrying this T cell receptor (beta chain) was observed at least ten times. TCRdb called the RT-PCR reads again in MiXCR, with one record for every CDR3 protein. The sample yields approximately 430,000 distinct CDR3 sequences, around 15% seen once. This record comes from a study of patients and donors after allogeneic stem cell transplantation. The sequenced sample consisted of blood, either unsorted or a sorted T cell fraction (not recorded which). The TCR sequence derives from a human donor who was either an allogeneic HSCT recipient or a stem cell or donor lymphocyte infusion donor (not recorded which). It is not recorded whose cells these are; they may come from a transplant donor.

The CDR3 region is CASSPRTRYEQFF. For the CDR3, the DNA is TGTGCCAGCTCACCAAGGACTAGATATGAGCAGTTCTTC. J is TRBJ2-1 and V is TRBV18, with 7 bases aligning to TRBD2. Trimming removed 2 bases from V and 8 bases from J; junction bases left unmatched: 3. The length of the CDR3 is 13 residues. In germline, CDR1 is KGHSH, CDR2 LQKENI.